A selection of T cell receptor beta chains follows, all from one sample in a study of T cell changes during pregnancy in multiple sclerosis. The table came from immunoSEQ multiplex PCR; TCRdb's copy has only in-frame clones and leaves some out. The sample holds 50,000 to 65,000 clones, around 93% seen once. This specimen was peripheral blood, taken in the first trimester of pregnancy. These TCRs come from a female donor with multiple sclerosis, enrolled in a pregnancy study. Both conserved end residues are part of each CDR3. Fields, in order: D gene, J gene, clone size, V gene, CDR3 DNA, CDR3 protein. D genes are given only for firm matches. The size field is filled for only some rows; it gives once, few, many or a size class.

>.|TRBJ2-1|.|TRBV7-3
TGTGCCAGCAGCTTGTGGAGCGGCAATGAGCAGTTCTTC
CASSLWSGNEQFF
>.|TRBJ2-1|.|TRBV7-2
TGTGCCAGCGCCGCCGTGGGGGGGGCCCGCTCCTACAATGAGCAGTTCTTC
CASAAVGGARSYNEQFF
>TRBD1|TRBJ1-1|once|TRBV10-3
TGTGCCATCAGTGGATCAGGGGGACACGATACTGAAGCTTTCTTT
CAISGSGGHDTEAFF
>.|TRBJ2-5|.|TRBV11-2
TGTGCCAGCAGTCGAGCGGGCTGGAAAGAGACCCAGTACTTC
CASSRAGWKETQYF
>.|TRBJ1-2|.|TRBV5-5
TGTGCCAGCAGCCCGCCAGGGGTCACGGGTTATGGCTACACCTTC
CASSPPGVTGYGYTF
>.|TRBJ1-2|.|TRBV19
TGTGCCAGTACCCGGGCTGCGGGAGCTAACTATGGCTACACCTTC
CASTRAAGANYGYTF
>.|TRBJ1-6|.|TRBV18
TGTGCCAGCTCGTCCGTGACGCCCACCGGAGGAGATTCACCCCTCCACTTT
CASSSVTPTGGDSPLHF
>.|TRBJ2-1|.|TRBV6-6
TGTGCCAGCAGTTACGAGCCGACGGGCAATGAGCAGTTCTTC
CASSYEPTGNEQFF
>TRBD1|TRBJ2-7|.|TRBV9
TGTGCCAGCAGCGTAGCTCCGACAGGGTTGTACGAGCAGTACTTC
CASSVAPTGLYEQYF
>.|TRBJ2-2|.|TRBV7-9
TGTGCCAGCAGCGACATTACATCGGGGGAGGACACCGGGGAGCTGTTTTTT
CASSDITSGEDTGELFF
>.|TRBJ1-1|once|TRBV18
TGTGCCAGCTCACCTGCGACTCCTAACTACGGTGAAGCTTTCTTT
CASSPATPNYGEAFF
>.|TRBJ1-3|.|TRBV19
TGTGCCAGTAGTATAGGTCCAGGTACTGGAAACACCATATATTTT
CASSIGPGTGNTIYF
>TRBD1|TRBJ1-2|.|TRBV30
TGTGCCTGGAAGGACAGGAACTATGGCTACACCTTC
CAWKDRNYGYTF
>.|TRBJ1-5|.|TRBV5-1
TGCGCCAGCAGCTTGGCCGGAGTGCGGCGAAGCAATCAGCCCCAGCATTTT
CASSLAGVRRSNQPQHF
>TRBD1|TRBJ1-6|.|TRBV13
TGTGCCAGCAGCCTAGGGACGGACAGGGGGCTGGATTCACCCCTCCACTTT
CASSLGTDRGLDSPLHF
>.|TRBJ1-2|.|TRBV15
TGTGCCACCAGCCTCACGGGGGGGAGAGGCTACACCTTC
CATSLTGGRGYTF
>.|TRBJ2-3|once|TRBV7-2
TGTGCCAGCAGCTTAGCGACGGCAGGGGGCACAGATACGCAGTATTTT
CASSLATAGGTDTQYF
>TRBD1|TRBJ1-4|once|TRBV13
TGTGCCAGCAGCTTAGGGACAGGGGGGCAAAAACTGTTTTTT
CASSLGTGGQKLFF
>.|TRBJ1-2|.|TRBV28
TGTGCCAGCAGCACCACAGGGAACTATGGCTACACCTTC
CASSTTGNYGYTF
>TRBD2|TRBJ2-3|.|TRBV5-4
TGTGCCAGCAGGGCGGGGGGGCCTCCAGATACGCAGTATTTT
CASRAGGPPDTQYF
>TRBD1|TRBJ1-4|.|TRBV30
TGTGCCTATGGACAGGGAGGGTTGATACTGTTTTTT
CAYGQGGLILFF
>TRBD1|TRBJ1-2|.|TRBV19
TGTGCCAGTAGTAGCGGACAGGTACGGATCTATGGCTACACCTTC
CASSSGQVRIYGYTF
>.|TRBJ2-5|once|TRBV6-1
TGTGCCAGCAAAGAACCTCGACAGTTACAAGAGACCCAGTACTTC
CASKEPRQLQETQYF
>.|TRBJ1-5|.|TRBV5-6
TGTGCCAGCAGCTTGAGGGGGATACCTGGGTTCTCCTTCAATCAGCCCCAGCATTTT
CASSLRGIPGFSFNQPQHF
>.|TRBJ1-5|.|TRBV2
TGTGCCAGCAGTGAGAGGGTAATGGGCAATCAGCCCCAGCATTTT
CASSERVMGNQPQHF
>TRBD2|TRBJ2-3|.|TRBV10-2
TGCGCCAGCAGTGATCCGACTAGCGGGGGGGAAGATACGCAGTATTTT
CASSDPTSGGEDTQYF
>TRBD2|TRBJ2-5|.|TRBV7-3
TGTGCCAGCAGCCCGCTAGCGGGGGGGATTGAGACCCAGTACTTC
CASSPLAGGIETQYF
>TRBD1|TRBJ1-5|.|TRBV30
TGTGCCTGGCAGGGACAGCACAATCAGCCCCAGCATTTT
CAWQGQHNQPQHF
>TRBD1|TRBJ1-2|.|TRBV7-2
TGTGCCAGCAGCTTACAGGGGGCGGGGGGCTACACCTTC
CASSLQGAGGYTF
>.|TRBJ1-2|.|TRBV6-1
TGTGCCAGCAGCACAAGGGGCGCTGGCTATGGCTACACCTTC
CASSTRGAGYGYTF
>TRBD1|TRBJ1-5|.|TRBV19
TGTGCCAGTAGGACAGGGGGTCAGCCCCAGCATTTT
CASRTGGQPQHF
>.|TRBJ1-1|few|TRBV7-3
TGTGCCAGCAGCTTAGACCGTGGAGGGAACACTGAAGCTTTCTTT
CASSLDRGGNTEAFF
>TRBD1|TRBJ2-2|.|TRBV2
TGTGCCAGCAGCGGGACAGGGGTTTACACCGGGGAGCTGTTTTTT
CASSGTGVYTGELFF
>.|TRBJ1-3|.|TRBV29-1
TGCAGCGTGGCTAGGGGTACTGGAAACACCATATATTTT
CSVARGTGNTIYF
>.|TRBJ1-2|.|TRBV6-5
TGTGCCAGCAGACGTTTAACAAACAACTATGGCTACACCTTC
CASRRLTNNYGYTF
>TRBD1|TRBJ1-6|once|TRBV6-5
TGTGCCAGCAGTTACCGTACCGGACAGGGTAATTCACCCCTCCACTTT
CASSYRTGQGNSPLHF
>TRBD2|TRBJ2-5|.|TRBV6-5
TGTGCCAGCAGTTACTCGGCGGGGGGGAAAGGGACCCAGTACTTC
CASSYSAGGKGTQYF
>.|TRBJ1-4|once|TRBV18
TGTGCCAGCTCACCCCTCGCAGGGTTAAATGAAAAACTGTTTTTT
CASSPLAGLNEKLFF
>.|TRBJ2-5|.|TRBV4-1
TGCGCCAGCAGCCAAGAAACAAGCGCGGGCCTACTCCAAGAGACCCAGTACTTC
CASSQETSAGLLQETQYF
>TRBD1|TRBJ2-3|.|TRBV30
TGTGCCTCCTCCGGGACAGGGGACGGGGGAGATACGCAGTATTTT
CASSGTGDGGDTQYF
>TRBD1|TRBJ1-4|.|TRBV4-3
TGCGCCAGCAGCCGGGACAGGCCGGGAGAAAAACTGTTTTTT
CASSRDRPGEKLFF
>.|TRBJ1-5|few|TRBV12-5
TGTGCTAGTGGTTTGTCCCTTCGGGGGAACGAGCCCCAGCATTTT
CASGLSLRGNEPQHF
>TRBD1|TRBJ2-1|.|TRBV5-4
TGTGCCAGCAGCTTGGAGACAGGGCGGGAGCAGTTCTTC
CASSLETGREQFF
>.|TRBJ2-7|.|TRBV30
TGTGCCTGGAGTGTGCGGGACGGATATTACGAGCAGTACTTC
CAWSVRDGYYEQYF
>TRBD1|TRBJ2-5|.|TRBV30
TGTGCCTGGAGTGTACGGGGACAGTGGAAGCGGACCCAGTACTTC
CAWSVRGQWKRTQYF
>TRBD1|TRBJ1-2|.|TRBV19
TGTGCCAGTAGAGGGCAGGGGGCTACCTATGGCTACACCTTC
CASRGQGATYGYTF
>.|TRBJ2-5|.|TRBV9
TGTGCCAGTAAGGGAGGTAATGAAGAGACCCAGTACTTC
CASKGGNEETQYF
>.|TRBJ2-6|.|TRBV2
TGTGCCAGCAGTACCCTAGGCTCTGGGGCCAACGTCCTGACTTTC
CASSTLGSGANVLTF
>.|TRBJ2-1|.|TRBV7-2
TGTGCCAGCAGCTCAGGGACACGCGAGCAGTTCTTC
CASSSGTREQFF
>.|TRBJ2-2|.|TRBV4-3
TGCGCCAGCAGCCAAGGGGGAGGAACCGGGGAGCTGTTTTTT
CASSQGGGTGELFF
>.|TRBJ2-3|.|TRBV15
TGTGCCACCAGCAGAGAGCGGGGTACCACAGATACGCAGTATTTT
CATSRERGTTDTQYF
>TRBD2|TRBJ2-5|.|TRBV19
TGTGCCAGTAGTATAGCGGGGGGGACCCAGTACTTC
CASSIAGGTQYF
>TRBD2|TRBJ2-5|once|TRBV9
TGTGCCAGCAGCTTAAGACTAGCGGGGGACCAAGAGACCCAGTACTTC
CASSLRLAGDQETQYF
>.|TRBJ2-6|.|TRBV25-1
TGTGCCAGCAGTGAGACAAGTGGTACTGGGGCCAACGTCCTGACTTTC
CASSETSGTGANVLTF
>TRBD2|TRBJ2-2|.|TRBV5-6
TGTGCCAGCAGTCACTTCAAACTAGCGGGGAACACGAACACCGGGGAGCTGTTTTTT
CASSHFKLAGNTNTGELFF
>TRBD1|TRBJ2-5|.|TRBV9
TGTGCCAGCAGCCCCGGAGACAGGGAAGAGGTAGAGACCCAGTACTTC
CASSPGDREEVETQYF
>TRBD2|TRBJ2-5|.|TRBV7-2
TGTGCCAGCAGCATCCAGACTAGCGGGGGGGTAACCCAGTACTTC
CASSIQTSGGVTQYF
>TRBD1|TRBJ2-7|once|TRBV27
TGTGCCAGCAGTTTCTCCGGGACAGGGACCTACGAGCAGTACTTC
CASSFSGTGTYEQYF
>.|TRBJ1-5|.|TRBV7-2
TGTGCCAGCAGCTCTGGACGGACTAATCAGCCCCAGCATTTT
CASSSGRTNQPQHF
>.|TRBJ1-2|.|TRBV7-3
TGTGCCAGCAGCCCCTACCCGACTAACTATGGCTACACCTTC
CASSPYPTNYGYTF